This record covers a single T cell receptor beta chain. Which antigen it targets is not known. Nothing much larger sits one base from this clone, and base qualities are not available. Using the immunoSEQ assay, TCRB CDR3 regions were amplified from roughly 1.8 micrograms of genomic DNA, or from all available DNA when less than that was on hand. Multiplex PCR used 60 forward primers for TCR V beta segments and 13 reverse primers for J beta segments. Synthetic control templates were spiked into each sample at limiting dilution to estimate reads per starting template. Reads of 87 bp were generated by sequencing on the Illumina HiSeq System. In the original analysis: PCR and sequencing errors were removed by a nearest neighbor algorithm that merged closely related sequences. TCR overlap was measured as the percentage of unique tumor TCR beta sequences that were also present in the peripheral blood of the same patient. This is the immuneACCESS table as TCRdb keeps it, with only in-frame sequences that have V and J called. A part of the clones is gone; compared with another copy, unresolved V genes explain less than half, and the rest is unexplained. That table gives V, J and clone size, and the DNA gave D and trimming. For this sample the table gives around 60,000 clones, of which more than 70% were detected only once. The ten largest make up about 8.1% of the sample.

The time point label, read with the paper, signifies: after dendritic cell vaccination, including at tumor progression/relapse. To be selected, patients needed enough residual fresh-frozen tumor tissue and more than two years of available survival data. Although molecular status otherwise differed among the glioblastoma patients, no patient had an isocitrate dehydrogenase mutation. PBMC were collected before vaccination, two weeks after the third vaccination, and at tumor progression if progression occurred. Genomic DNA was extracted with the Qiagen DNeasy Blood extraction Kit. The CDR3 starts with the cysteine, ends with the phenylalanine, and has 16 residues. Left in the record is the CDR3 DNA by itself, 48 bases read in frame from the first base. The germline V and J ends show losses of 4 bases and 5 bases respectively, and no gene match explains 11 bases of the junction. CDR1 and CDR2 (SEHNR, FQNEAQ) derive from the germline V gene (reference sequence).

The record originates from a study of glioma-infiltrating T cells after dendritic cell vaccination (dated by TCRdb to 2016 to 2017). Turning to the overall study: The cohort comprised about 15 glioblastoma patients from Phase I and II dendritic cell vaccination trials, 9 newly diagnosed and 6 with recurrent disease. Survival after dendritic cell vaccination was correlated with TCR sequencing metrics, including TIL content and tumor-blood repertoire overlap. Patients received autologous tumor lysate-pulsed dendritic cell vaccination between the early 2000s and the early 2010s. Deep sequencing of TCR beta CDR3 regions was used to quantify tumor-infiltrating lymphocyte content and compare tumor and blood repertoires in dendritic cell-vaccinated glioblastoma patients. The vaccine consisted of monocyte-derived dendritic cells cultured about 7 days with IL-4 and GM-CSF, then pulsed overnight with autologous tumor lysate. Three intradermal dendritic cell vaccine injections were administered to patients at biweekly intervals in the arm below the axilla. What the authors observed across the whole study: Longer time to progression and overall survival after dendritic cell vaccination were predicted by higher estimated pretreatment TIL content. The three-group TCR overlap response model was characterized as speculative, and prospective validation of the model was stated to be required. The cohort was small and heterogeneous, few patients had complete blood and tumor sets, and even fewer had initial-recurrent tumor pairs. No direct relationship between TCR clonality and survival was found, suggesting a diverse polyclonal response may matter.

The specimen was blood, collected after dendritic cell vaccination. This TCR was recovered from a human donor with glioblastoma. This chain joins TRBV7-9 to TRBJ1-2; 9 of the junction bases match TRBD1. The CDR3: CASSSTTGGGGYGYTF. The nucleotide sequence reads as follows: TGTGCCAGCAGCTCAACAACAGGGGGCGGGGGATATGGCTACACCTTC.